Sequencing of this TCR beta chain was carried out in a study of blood T cell repertoires in COVID-19. Background on the study: T cells, B-cell-depleted T cells, or PBMCs supplied cDNA or gDNA.

This clone has a handful of counts. Germline V lookup: CDR1 LGHNA, CDR2 YNFKEQ. V lost 0 bases to trimming and J lost 3 bases; unmatched junction nucleotides: 8. The CDR3 has 17 amino acids. Original handling: Counts of nucleated cells, estimated from reference gene primer amplification, were obtained. The data were produced by immunoSEQ multiplex PCR, yet TCRdb's version contains in-frame clones alone and is incomplete. V and J calls and clone size are copied from that table; D and trimming were computed from the DNA. The sample contains 100,000 or so clones, approximately 80% of which appear only once.

This sequence originates from a man aged 70-80 years with active or convalescent COVID-19. V usage is TRBV4-2 and J usage is TRBJ1-1, with 9 bases that match TRBD1. Sequenced sample: peripheral blood. The DNA for the CDR3 is TGTGCCAGCAGCCAAGAGGGACAGGGAACGCGGTACACTGAAGCTTTCTTT. As protein: CASSQEGQGTRYTEAFF.